These 14 T cell receptor beta chains were all obtained from the same sample, sequenced in a study of response to subunit inactivated influenza vaccine. TCRdb reprocessed the RT-PCR reads with MiXCR, giving one entry per CDR3 protein. The table lists approximately 730,000 distinct CDR3 sequences, approximately 15% of them singletons. Material: PBMCs from blood, obtained approximately 15 days before vaccination. These receptors came from a man aged 50 to 59 who received an inactivated influenza vaccine.

V usage is TRBV5-1 and J usage is TRBJ1-2, with D perhaps matching TRBD1 (6 bases). V was trimmed by 8 bases and J by 2 bases, leaving 16 bases between them. This CDR3 has 14 amino acids. The germline V gene has CDR1 SGHRS and CDR2 YFSETQ. CDR3 nucleotide sequence: TGCGCCAGTCGATCAGGAACAGGGAACTATGGCTACACCTTC. Residues: CASRSGTGNYGYTF.

V and J are TRBV6-1 and TRBJ2-2; TRBD1 might be the D (7 bases). The CDR3 spans 14 residues. CDR1 is MNHNS and CDR2 is SASEGT in the germline V gene. The V gene lost 10 bases and the J gene lost 6 bases, with 18 bases spanning the gap. CDR3 sequence reads: CATIKEGAPGELFF. The CDR3 DNA reads TGTGCCACCATAAAGGAGGGGGCCCCCGGGGAGCTGTTTTTT.

There are many counts of this clonotype. The V and J genes are TRBV4-3 and TRBJ2-2, with 12 positions matching TRBD1. The CDR3 loop spans 16 amino acids. V lost 3 bases and J lost 5; bases outside the gene matches: 4. Germline lookup yields CDR1 LGHNA and CDR2 YSLEER. CDR3 protein: CASSQGTGGGTGELFF. CDR3 sequence (DNA): TGCGCCAGCAGCCAGGGGACAGGGGGCGGTACCGGGGAGCTGTTTTTT.

Ten or more counts support this clonotype. The chain couples TRBV30 to TRBJ1-5, with 8 bases lining up with TRBD1. CDR1 is GTSNPN, CDR2 SVGIG, per germline (reference sequence). V shed 3 bases and J 4 bases; nucleotides not matched to a gene: 5. The CDR3 is 14 amino acids. The chain's CDR3 is CAWSAGQGNQPQHF. The CDR3 nucleotides are TGTGCCTGGAGCGCCGGACAGGGTAATCAGCCCCAGCATTTT.

This chain links TRBV12-3 or TRBV12-4 with TRBJ2-7; 10 bases align to TRBD2. The CDR3 covers 14 residues. Trimming cost V 6 bases and J 3 bases; bases outside gene matches: 5. The CDR3 loop reads CASRSSSGGYEQYF. The CDR3 nucleotides read TGTGCCAGCAGGTCATCTAGCGGGGGCTACGAGCAGTACTTC.

This clonotype has only a few counts. The chain carries TRBV20-1 and TRBJ1-5; 7 nucleotides agree with TRBD1. The CDR3 runs 16 residues. The junction had 9 bases not matched to a gene; V was cut back by 0 bases and J by 4 bases. Germline V CDR1 and CDR2: DFQATT, SNEGSKA (reference sequence). The CDR3 DNA reads as TGCAGTGCTAGAGATTTTAGACAGGGTGTTAATCAGCCCCAGCATTTT. It encodes CSARDFRQGVNQPQHF.

The sample holds a few counts of this clonotype. The chain is built from TRBV7-9 and TRBJ1-2; 7 bases line up with TRBD1. The CDR3 runs to 16 residues. Germline V gene lookup returns CDR1 SEHNR and CDR2 FQNEAQ (reference sequence). V lost 3 bases and J lost 0; bases outside the gene matches: 7. CDR3: CASSFGQVESNYGYTF. Here the CDR3 DNA reads TGTGCCAGCAGCTTCGGACAGGTCGAATCTAACTATGGCTACACCTTC.

This clonotype was observed many times. The V gene is TRBV4-2, the J gene TRBJ2-3, with a possible D match to TRBD1 (8 bases). This CDR3 is built from 18 residues. Trimming took off 0 bases at V and 2 bases at J, with 18 bases between the two ends. Germline V gives CDR1 LGHNA, CDR2 YNFKEQ. Here the CDR3 reads CASSQDRGQGGNTDTQYF. DNA of the CDR3: TGTGCCAGCAGCCAAGATCGCGGACAGGGAGGGAACACAGATACGCAGTATTTT.

This rearrangement joins TRBV20-1 to TRBJ1-1; maybe TRBD1 (5 bases). Germline assignment: CDR1 DFQATT and CDR2 SNEGSKA (reference sequence). V was cut by 5 bases and J by 0 bases, with 10 bases left in between. The CDR3 is 13 amino acids. The CDR3 coding sequence is TGCAGTGCTCGGACATTACTGAACACTGAAGCTTTCTTT. This codes for CSARTLLNTEAFF.

The chain uses TRBV20-1 and TRBJ2-7, with 7 positions matching TRBD1. Germline assignment: CDR1 DFQATT and CDR2 SNEGSKA (reference sequence). CDR3 size: 14 residues. V gave up 1 base and J gave up 3 bases; unmatched junction bases: 6. CDR3 bases: TGCAGTGCTAGAGCGAGACAGGGCCTCTACGAGCAGTACTTC. Translation gives CSARARQGLYEQYF.

This clonotype has only a few counts. This sequence joins TRBV30 and TRBJ1-5, with D perhaps TRBD1 (6 bases). CDR3 length: 16 residues. The V gene's germline CDR1 is GTSNPN and CDR2 SVGIG (reference sequence). V lost 0 bases and J lost 1, with 13 bases in between. In nucleotides, the CDR3 is TGTGCCTGGAGTGTACCAGGGGATAACAGCAATCAGCCCCAGCATTTT. The encoded protein is CAWSVPGDNSNQPQHF.

This clonotype has more than one count but fewer than ten. This chain's CDR3 is CASSQDWDSYSYGYTF. In DNA, the CDR3 is TGTGCCAGCAGCCAAGATTGGGACAGTTATTCTTATGGCTACACCTTC. The chain carries TRBV4-2 and TRBJ1-2, with 7 bases that match TRBD1. Unmatched junction bases numbered 9, after V lost 0 bases and J lost 5 bases. CDR3 length: 16 amino acids. Germline assignment: CDR1 LGHNA and CDR2 YNFKEQ.

The chain couples TRBV3-1 to TRBJ2-1; D possibly uses TRBD1 or TRBD2 (6 bases each). The germline V and J ends were trimmed by 5 bases and 7 bases, with 12 bases remaining between them. CDR3 length: 13 amino acids. Germline V gene lookup returns CDR1 LGHDT and CDR2 YNNKEL (reference sequence). The CDR3 nucleotides are TGTGCCAGCAGCATACAAGGGGGGAATGAGCAGTTCTTC. Protein sequence: CASSIQGGNEQFF.

V is TRBV28 and J is TRBJ1-3; D is undetermined. V gave up 5 bases and J gave up 4 bases, with 18 bases separating them. Germline CDR1 is MDHEN and CDR2 is SYDVKM. CDR3 size: 16 residues. The CDR3, as DNA: TGTGCCAGCAGTCCCTACTACTTAGACGGAGGAAACACCATATATTTT. Amino acid sequence: CASSPYYLDGGNTIYF.